The rows below give T cell receptor beta chains drawn from one sample of a study of monozygotic twins with inflammatory bowel disease. TCRdb reprocessed the 5' RACE reads; each CDR3 protein has one entry and no DNA is given. The table lists 310,000 or so distinct CDR3 sequences, with roughly 2% in the top ten. Sequencing used blood. All receptors come from a human donor with ulcerative colitis or Crohn's disease, or a healthy co-twin of an affected twin (not recorded which). CDR3s include the opening cysteine and the closing phenylalanine or tryptophan.

>TRBJ1-6|TRBV12-3/TRBV12-4
CASSPARDPSMGSPLHF
>TRBJ2-7|TRBV20-1
CSAADQGGPYEQYF
>TRBJ2-5|TRBV12-3/TRBV12-4
CASRVRTETQYF
>TRBJ1-5|TRBV10-3
CASHGDSNQPQHF
>TRBJ1-6|TRBV5-1
CASSPGTGRSGASGLHF
>TRBJ2-1|TRBV28
CASSSSGSIYNEQFF
>TRBJ2-3|TRBV5-4
CASSLADWAARAGTDTQYF
>TRBJ1-1|TRBV2
CASSDPPGGSAEAFF
>TRBJ2-7|TRBV5-1
CASREDKVAYEQYF
>TRBJ2-1|TRBV5-1
CASSLSGDNYNEQFF
>TRBJ2-6|TRBV12-3/TRBV12-4
CASSLGGLGANVLTF
>TRBJ2-2|TRBV20-1
CSAFDRGANTGELFF
>TRBJ2-2|TRBV27
CASNDFAFTGELFF
>TRBJ2-2|TRBV9
CASSVAPNTGELFF
>TRBJ2-1|TRBV20-1
CSARRGATSRPYNEQFF
>TRBJ2-1|TRBV3-1
CASNLRAGGGYNEQFF
>TRBJ2-3|TRBV7-2
CASSTSAGGSTDTQYF
>TRBJ2-7|TRBV20-1
CSAPHAAGSYEQYF
>TRBJ2-5|TRBV12-3/TRBV12-4
CASTPAGGETQYF
>TRBJ2-7|TRBV10-2
CASSQNGGEQYF
>TRBJ1-1|TRBV20-1
CSARDFSWVYTEAFF
>TRBJ2-5|TRBV7-8
CASSSGRAETQYF
>TRBJ2-5|TRBV9
CASSFPGPGETQYF
>TRBJ2-1|TRBV11-2
CASSPGLAGGRSLYNEQFF
>TRBJ2-1|TRBV27
CASSHTSGGLNEQFF
>TRBJ2-1|TRBV5-6
CASSHRIPGKEQFF
>TRBJ1-2|TRBV5-6
CASSLNGQGAYGYTF
>TRBJ2-2|TRBV19
CASSSLAGDFFTGTGELFF
>TRBJ1-1|TRBV29-1
CSVAVGTEAFF
>TRBJ2-7|TRBV20-1
CSASGSFFRTYEQYF
>TRBJ2-1|TRBV5-1
CASSLVTKGYTEQFF
>TRBJ1-1|TRBV7-9
CASSSTQATEAFF
>TRBJ1-1|TRBV19
CASSDFRDRGIRTEAFF
>TRBJ1-2|TRBV6-2/TRBV6-3
CASSSPDYFYGYTF
>TRBJ2-7|TRBV6-2/TRBV6-3
CASASGDESYEQYF
>TRBJ2-7|TRBV6-1
CASTQGQGSYEQYF
>TRBJ2-7|TRBV25-1
CASSKGWEQYF
>TRBJ2-1|TRBV7-2
CASSLAPANEQFF
>TRBJ2-7|TRBV7-2
CASSIRDRGPYEQYF